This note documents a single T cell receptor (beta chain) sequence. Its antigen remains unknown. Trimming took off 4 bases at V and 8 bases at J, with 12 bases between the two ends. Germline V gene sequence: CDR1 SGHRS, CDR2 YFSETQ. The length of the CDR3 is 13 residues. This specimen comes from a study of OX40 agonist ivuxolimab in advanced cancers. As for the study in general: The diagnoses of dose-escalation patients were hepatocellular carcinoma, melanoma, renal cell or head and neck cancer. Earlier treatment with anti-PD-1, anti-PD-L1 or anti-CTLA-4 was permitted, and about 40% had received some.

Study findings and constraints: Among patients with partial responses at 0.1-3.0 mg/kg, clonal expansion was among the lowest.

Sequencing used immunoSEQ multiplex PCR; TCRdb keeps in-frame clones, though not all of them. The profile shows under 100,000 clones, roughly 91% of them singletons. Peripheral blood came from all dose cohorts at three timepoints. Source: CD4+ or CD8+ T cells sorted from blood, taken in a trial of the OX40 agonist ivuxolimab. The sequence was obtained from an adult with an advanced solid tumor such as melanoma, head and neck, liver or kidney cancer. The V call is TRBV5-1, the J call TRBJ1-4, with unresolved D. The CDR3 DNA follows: TGCGCCAGCAGCCCTTTCCAGGACGAAAAACTGTTTTTT. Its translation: CASSPFQDEKLFF.